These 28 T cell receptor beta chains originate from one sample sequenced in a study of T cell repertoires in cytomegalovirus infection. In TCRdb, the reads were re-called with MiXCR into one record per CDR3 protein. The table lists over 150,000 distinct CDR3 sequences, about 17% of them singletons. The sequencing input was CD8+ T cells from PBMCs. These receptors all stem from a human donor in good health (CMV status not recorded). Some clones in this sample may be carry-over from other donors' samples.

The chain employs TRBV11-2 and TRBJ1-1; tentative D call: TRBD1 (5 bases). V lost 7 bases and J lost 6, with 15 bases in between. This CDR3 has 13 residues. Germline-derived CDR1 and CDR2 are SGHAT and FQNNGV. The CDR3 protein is CASTNWGDAEAFF. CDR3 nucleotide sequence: TGTGCCAGCACAAATTGGGGGGACGCTGAAGCTTTCTTT.

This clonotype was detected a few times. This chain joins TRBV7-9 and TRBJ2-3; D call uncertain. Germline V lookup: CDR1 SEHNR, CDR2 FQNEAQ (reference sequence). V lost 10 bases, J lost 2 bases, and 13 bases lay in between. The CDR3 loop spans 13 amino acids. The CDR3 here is CATAPDLTDTQYF. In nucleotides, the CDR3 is TGTGCCACTGCACCAGACCTCACAGATACGCAGTATTTT.

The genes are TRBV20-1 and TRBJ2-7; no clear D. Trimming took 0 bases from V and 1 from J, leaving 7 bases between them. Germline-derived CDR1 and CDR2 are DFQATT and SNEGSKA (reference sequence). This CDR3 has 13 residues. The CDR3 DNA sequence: TGCAGTGCTAGAGATCGGGTATCCTACGAGCAGTACTTC. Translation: CSARDRVSYEQYF.

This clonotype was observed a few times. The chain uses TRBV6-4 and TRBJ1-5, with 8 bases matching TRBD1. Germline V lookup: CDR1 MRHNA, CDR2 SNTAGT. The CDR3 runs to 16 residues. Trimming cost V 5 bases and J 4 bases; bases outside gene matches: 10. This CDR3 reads CASSPQDRVGNQPQHF. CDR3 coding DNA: TGTGCCAGCAGTCCTCAGGACAGGGTGGGAAATCAGCCCCAGCATTTT.

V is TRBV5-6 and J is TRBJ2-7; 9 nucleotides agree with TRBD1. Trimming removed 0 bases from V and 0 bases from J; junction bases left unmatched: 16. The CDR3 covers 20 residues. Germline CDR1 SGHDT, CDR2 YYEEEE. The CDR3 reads CASSLAAGQGAVSSSYEQYF. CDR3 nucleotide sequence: TGTGCCAGCAGCTTGGCCGCGGGACAGGGTGCGGTATCAAGCTCCTACGAGCAGTACTTC. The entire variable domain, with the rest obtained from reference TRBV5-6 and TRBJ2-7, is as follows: DAGVTQSPTHLIKTRGQQVTLRCSPKSGHDTVSWYQQALGQGPQFIFQYYEEEERQRGNFPDRFSGHQFPNYSSELNVNALLLGDSALYLCASSLAAGQGAVSSSYEQYFGPGTRLTVT.

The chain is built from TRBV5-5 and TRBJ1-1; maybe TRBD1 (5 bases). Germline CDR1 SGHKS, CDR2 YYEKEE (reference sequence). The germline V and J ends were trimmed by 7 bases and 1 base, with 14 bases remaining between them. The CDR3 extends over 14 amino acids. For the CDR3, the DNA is TGTGCCAGCGGGGTGGACACTTGGAACACTGAAGCTTTCTTT. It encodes CASGVDTWNTEAFF.

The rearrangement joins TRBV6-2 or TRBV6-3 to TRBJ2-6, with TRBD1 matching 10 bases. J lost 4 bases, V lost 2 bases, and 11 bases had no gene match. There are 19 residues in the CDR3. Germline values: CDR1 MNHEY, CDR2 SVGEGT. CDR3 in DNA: TGTGCCAGCAGTTACGTACGGGACAGGGGATTGTTCGGGGCCAACGTCCTGACTTTC. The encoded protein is CASSYVRDRGLFGANVLTF.

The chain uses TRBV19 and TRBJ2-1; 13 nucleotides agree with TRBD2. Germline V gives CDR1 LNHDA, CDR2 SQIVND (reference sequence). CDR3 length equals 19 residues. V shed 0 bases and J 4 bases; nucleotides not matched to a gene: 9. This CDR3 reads CASSIDSGLAGDLYNEQFF. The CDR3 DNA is TGTGCCAGTAGTATAGATTCAGGACTAGCGGGGGATCTTTACAATGAGCAGTTCTTC.

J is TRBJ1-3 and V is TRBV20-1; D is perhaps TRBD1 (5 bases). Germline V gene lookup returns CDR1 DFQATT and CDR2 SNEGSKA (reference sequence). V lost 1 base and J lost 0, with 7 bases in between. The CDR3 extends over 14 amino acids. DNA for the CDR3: TGCAGTGCTAGAGGACAGTTCTCTGGAAACACCATATATTTT. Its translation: CSARGQFSGNTIYF.

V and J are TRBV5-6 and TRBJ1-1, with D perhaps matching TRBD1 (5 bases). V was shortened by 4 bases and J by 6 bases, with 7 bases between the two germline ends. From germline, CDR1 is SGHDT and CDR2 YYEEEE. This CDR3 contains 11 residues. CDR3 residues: CASSRDSEAFF. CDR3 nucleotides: TGTGCCAGCAGCAGGGACTCTGAAGCTTTCTTT.

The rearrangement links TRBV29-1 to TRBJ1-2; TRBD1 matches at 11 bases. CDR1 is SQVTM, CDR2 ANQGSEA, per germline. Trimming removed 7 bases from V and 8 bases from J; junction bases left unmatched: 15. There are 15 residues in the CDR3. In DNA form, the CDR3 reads TGCAGCGCCTATACCGGGACAGGGGGTCGCGTAGGCTACACCTTC. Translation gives CSAYTGTGGRVGYTF.

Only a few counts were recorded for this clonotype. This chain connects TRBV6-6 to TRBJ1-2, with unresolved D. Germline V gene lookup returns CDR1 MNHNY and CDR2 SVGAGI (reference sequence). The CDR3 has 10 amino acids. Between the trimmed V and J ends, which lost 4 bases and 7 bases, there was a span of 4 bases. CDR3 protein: CASSSGGYTF. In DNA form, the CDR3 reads TGTGCCAGCAGTTCAGGTGGCTACACCTTC.

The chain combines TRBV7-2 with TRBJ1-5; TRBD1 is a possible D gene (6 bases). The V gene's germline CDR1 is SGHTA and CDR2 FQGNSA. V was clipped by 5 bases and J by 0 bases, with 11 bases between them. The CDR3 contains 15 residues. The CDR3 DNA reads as TGTGCCAGCAGCGTCGACAGGCTTAGCAATCAGCCCCAGCATTTT. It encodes CASSVDRLSNQPQHF. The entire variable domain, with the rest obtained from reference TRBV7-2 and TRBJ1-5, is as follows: GAGVSQSPSNKVTEKGKDVELRCDPISGHTALYWYRQSLGQGLEFLIYFQGNSAPDKSGLPSDRFSAERTGGSVSTLTIQRTQQEDSAVYLCASSVDRLSNQPQHFGDGTRLSIL.

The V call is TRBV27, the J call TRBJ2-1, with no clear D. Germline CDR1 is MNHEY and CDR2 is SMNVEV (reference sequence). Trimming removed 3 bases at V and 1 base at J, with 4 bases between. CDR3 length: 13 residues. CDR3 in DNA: TGTGCCAGCAGTTTTTCGTCCTACAATGAGCAGTTCTTC. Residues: CASSFSSYNEQFF.

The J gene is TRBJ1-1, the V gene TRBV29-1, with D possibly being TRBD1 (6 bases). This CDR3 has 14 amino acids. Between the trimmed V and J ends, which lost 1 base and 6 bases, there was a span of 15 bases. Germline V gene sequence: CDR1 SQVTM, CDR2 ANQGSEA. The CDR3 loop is CSVEGTGRGSEAFF. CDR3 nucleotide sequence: TGCAGCGTTGAAGGAACAGGGCGAGGCTCTGAAGCTTTCTTT. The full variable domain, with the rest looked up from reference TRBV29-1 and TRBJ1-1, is SAVISQKPSRDICQRGTSLTIQCQVDSQVTMMFWYRQQPGQSLTLIATANQGSEATYESGFVIDKFPISRPNLTFSTLTVSNMSPEDSSIYLCSVEGTGRGSEAFFGQGTRLTVV.

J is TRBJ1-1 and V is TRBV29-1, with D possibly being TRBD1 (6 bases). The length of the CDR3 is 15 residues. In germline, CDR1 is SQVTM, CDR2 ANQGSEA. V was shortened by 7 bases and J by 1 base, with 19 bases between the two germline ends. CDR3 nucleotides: TGCAGCGCAGCCGGGACAACCAACTCGAACACTGAAGCTTTCTTT. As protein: CSAAGTTNSNTEAFF.

The CDR3 DNA reads TGCAGTGCTAGAGATTGGTCGGGGCGGAACATTCAGTACTTC. It yields the protein CSARDWSGRNIQYF. This chain links TRBV20-1 with TRBJ2-4; either TRBD1 or TRBD2 may fit D (5 bases each). With 0 bases removed from V and 7 bases from J, the gap between germline ends came to 13 bases. Germline V CDR1 and CDR2: DFQATT, SNEGSKA (reference sequence). The CDR3 loop spans 14 amino acids.

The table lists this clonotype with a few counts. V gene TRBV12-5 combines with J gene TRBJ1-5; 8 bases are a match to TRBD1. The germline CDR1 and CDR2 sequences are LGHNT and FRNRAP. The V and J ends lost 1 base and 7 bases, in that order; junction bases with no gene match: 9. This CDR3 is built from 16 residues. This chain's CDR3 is CASGLAPRPGGQPQHF. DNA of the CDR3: TGTGCTAGTGGTTTGGCCCCTCGGCCAGGGGGCCAGCCCCAGCATTTT.

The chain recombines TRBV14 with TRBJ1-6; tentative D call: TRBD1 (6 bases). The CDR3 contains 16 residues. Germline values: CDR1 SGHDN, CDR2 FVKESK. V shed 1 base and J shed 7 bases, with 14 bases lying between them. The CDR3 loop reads CASSQVTGPKNSPLHF. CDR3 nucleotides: TGTGCCAGCAGCCAAGTAACAGGGCCGAAAAATTCACCCCTCCACTTT.

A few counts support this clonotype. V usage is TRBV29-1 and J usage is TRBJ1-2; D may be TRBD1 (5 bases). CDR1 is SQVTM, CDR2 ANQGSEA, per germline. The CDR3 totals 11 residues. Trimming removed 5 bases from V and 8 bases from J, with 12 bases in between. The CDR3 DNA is TGCAGCGTTAAAAGCAGGGCGGGCTACACCTTC. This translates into CSVKSRAGYTF.

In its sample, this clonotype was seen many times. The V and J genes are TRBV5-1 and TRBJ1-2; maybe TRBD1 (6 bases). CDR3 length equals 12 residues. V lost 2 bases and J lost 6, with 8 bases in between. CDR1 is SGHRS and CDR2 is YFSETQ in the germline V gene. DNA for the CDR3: TGCGCCAGCAGCTTAAACAGGGATGGCTACACCTTC. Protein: CASSLNRDGYTF.

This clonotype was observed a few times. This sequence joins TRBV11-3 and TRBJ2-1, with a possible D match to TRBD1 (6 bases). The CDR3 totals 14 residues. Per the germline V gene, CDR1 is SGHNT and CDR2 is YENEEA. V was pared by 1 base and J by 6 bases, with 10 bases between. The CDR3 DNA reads TGTGCCAGCAGCTTAGGAGGGGGTCCCAATGAGCAGTTCTTC. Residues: CASSLGGGPNEQFF.

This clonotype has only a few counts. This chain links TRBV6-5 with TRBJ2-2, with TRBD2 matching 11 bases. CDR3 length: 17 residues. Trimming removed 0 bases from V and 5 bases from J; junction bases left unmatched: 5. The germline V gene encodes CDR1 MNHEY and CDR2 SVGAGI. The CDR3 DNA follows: TGTGCCAGCAGTTACTCTAGCGGGGGGGCCAGAACCGGGGAGCTGTTTTTT. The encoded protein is CASSYSSGGARTGELFF.

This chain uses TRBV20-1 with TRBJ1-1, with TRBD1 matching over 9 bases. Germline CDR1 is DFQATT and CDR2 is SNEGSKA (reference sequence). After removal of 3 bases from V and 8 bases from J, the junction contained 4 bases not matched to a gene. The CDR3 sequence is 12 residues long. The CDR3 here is CSARDRGPEAFF. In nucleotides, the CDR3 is TGCAGTGCTAGGGACAGGGGACCCGAAGCTTTCTTT.

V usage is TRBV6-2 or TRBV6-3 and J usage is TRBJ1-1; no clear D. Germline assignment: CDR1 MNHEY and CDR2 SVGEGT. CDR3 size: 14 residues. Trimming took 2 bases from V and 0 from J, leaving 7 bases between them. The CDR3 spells CASSYGEMNTEAFF. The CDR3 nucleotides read TGTGCCAGCAGTTACGGGGAAATGAACACTGAAGCTTTCTTT.

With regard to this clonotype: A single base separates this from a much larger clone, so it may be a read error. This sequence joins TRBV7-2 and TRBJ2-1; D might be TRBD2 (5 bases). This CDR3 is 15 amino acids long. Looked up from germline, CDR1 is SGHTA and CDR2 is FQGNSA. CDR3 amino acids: CAISFWNGLRNEQFF. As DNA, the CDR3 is TGTGCCATCAGCTTTTGGAACGGACTCAGGAATGAGCAGTTCTTC.

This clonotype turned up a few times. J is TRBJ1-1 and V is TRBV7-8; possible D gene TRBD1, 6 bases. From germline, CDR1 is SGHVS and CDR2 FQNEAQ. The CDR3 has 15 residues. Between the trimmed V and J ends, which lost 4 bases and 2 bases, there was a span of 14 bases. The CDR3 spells CASSSRDTPNTEAFF. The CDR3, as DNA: TGTGCCAGCAGCTCGAGGGACACCCCCAACACTGAAGCTTTCTTT.

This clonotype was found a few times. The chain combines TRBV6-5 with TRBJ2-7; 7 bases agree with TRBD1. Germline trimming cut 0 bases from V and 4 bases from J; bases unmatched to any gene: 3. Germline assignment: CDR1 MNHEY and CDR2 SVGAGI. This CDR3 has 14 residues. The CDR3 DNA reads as TGTGCCAGCAGTTACTCAGCGGACAGGTACGAGCAGTACTTC. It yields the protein CASSYSADRYEQYF.